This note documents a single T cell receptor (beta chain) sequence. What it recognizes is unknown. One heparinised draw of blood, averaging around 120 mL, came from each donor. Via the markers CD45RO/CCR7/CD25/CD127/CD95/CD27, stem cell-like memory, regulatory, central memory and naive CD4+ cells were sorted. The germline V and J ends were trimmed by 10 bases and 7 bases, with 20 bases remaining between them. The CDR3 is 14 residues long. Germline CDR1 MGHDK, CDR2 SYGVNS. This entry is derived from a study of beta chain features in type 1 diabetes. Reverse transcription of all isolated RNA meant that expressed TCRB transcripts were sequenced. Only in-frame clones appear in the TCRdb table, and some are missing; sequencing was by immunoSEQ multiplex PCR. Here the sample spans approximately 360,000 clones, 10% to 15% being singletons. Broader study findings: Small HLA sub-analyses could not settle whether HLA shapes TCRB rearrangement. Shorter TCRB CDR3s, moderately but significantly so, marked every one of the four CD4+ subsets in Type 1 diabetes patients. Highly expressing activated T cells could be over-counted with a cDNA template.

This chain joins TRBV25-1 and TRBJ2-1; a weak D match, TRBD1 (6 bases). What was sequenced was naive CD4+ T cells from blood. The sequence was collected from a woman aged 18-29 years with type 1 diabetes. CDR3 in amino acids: CATKRDNTGNEQFF. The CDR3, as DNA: TGTGCCACTAAAAGGGACAACACGGGGAATGAGCAGTTCTTC.